This entry describes one TCR beta chain. Its target is not known. CDR3 length equals 14 residues. Germline V gene lookup returns CDR1 SNHLY and CDR2 FYNNEI. J was trimmed by 7 bases and V by 6 bases; bases with no gene match: 8. The data were produced by immunoSEQ multiplex PCR, yet TCRdb's version contains in-frame clones alone and is incomplete. The sample has some 140,000 clones, about nine tenths seen once; the top ten hold 5.5%. This sample was taken from a study of T cell responses to AZD1222 COVID-19 vaccine. The study, taken as a whole, reports: Spike was spanned by vaccine-associated CD4 TCRs, which were dominant at 160-218 and 743-854. Clonal diversity was possibly underestimated, and white British individuals and females predominated among donors. Baseline serostatus was positive in only a handful of AZD1222 recipients.

J is TRBJ2-2 and V is TRBV2; 7 bases fit TRBD1. This sequence originates from an adult in good health. The sequenced sample was peripheral blood, obtained on day 0 of MenACWY control vaccination. The CDR3 here is CASSVDRAVGELFF. CDR3 sequence (DNA): TGTGCCAGCAGCGTTGACAGGGCTGTCGGGGAGCTGTTTTTT.